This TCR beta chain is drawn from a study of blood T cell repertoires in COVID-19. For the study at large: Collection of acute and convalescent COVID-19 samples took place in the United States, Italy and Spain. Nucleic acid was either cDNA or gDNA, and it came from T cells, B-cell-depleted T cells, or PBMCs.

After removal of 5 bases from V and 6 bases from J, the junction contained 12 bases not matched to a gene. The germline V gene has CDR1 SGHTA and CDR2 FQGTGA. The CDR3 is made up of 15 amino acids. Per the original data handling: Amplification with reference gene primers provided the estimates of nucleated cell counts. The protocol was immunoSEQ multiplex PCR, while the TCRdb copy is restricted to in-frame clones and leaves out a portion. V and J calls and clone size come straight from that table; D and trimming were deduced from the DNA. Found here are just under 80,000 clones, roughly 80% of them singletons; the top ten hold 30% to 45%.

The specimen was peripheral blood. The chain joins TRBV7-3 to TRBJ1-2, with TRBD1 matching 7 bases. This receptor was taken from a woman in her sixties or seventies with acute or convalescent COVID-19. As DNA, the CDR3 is TGTGCCAGCAGCGGATCACAGGGGTCGCGTAATGGCTACACCTTC. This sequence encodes CASSGSQGSRNGYTF.